This T cell receptor (beta chain) was recorded in a study of T cells after yellow fever vaccination. Study observations and caveats: There was a small share of clonotypes that showed up in both the CD4 and CD8 compartments.

There are 15 residues in the CDR3. Germline assignment: CDR1 SEHNR and CDR2 FQNEAQ (reference sequence). V lost 4 bases, J lost 0 bases, and 10 bases lay in between. This clonotype was counted only a few times. Its antigen remains unknown. The 5'RACE template-switching step produced TCR cDNA and added a universal primer site and UMIs. TCRdb independently ran MiXCR on the 5' RACE reads; one entry per CDR3 protein. Of a few hundred thousand distinct CDR3 sequences in the sample, roughly 8.7% are singletons; the top ten hold around 3.4%. This chain uses TRBV7-9 with TRBJ1-3; D is unclear. Sequenced material: CD4+ T cells sorted from PBMCs, taken 5 days after the yellow fever booster vaccination. The receptor was derived from a man younger than 30 who received the YFV17D yellow fever vaccine. The CDR3 DNA sequence: TGTGCCAGCAGCTCGGTCCCCTCCTCTGGAAACACCATATATTTT. It yields the protein CASSSVPSSGNTIYF.